This T cell receptor beta chain comes out of a study of T cells in Graves' hyperthyroidism and ophthalmopathy. The CDR3 spans 14 residues. Germline V gene sequence: CDR1 LGHDT, CDR2 YNNKEL (reference sequence). The germline V and J ends were trimmed by 3 bases and 4 bases, with 11 bases remaining between them. TCR beta CDR3 region amplification was performed from RNA transcripts. HTBI primers were employed in a first-round RT-PCR of the TCR CDR3. TCRdb processed the multiplex PCR reads anew with MiXCR; each CDR3 protein has one entry. The table shows around 340,000 distinct CDR3 sequences, with roughly a fifth occurring only once. On this clonotype: Its target is unknown.

Study conclusions and caveats: Clonotypes that were expanded in thyroid above 0.001 mostly appeared in blood too.

Sequencing input: blood. The chain uses TRBV3-1 and TRBJ2-3, with a tentative D call TRBD1 (7 bases). This sequence was found in a woman in her fifties or sixties with Graves' hyperthyroidism. Written as DNA, the CDR3 is TGTGCCAGCAGCCAGGACAGGAGGGCAGATACGCAGTATTTT. It specifies CASSQDRRADTQYF.